The rows below give T cell receptor beta chains drawn from one sample of a study of blood T cell repertoires in COVID-19. The method was immunoSEQ multiplex PCR; TCRdb's version includes in-frame clones alone and lacks a portion of them. The table shows roughly 250,000 clones, with approximately 91% occurring only once. Source material: peripheral blood. The receptors originated from a woman aged 40 to 50 who had recovered from COVID-19. Each CDR3 is given with its conserved first and last residue. A D gene is named only where the DNA matches it firmly.

D	V	J	CDR3	DNA
TRBD1	TRBV11-2	TRBJ2-6	CSSGGQGQSSGANVLTF	TGCTCCTCTGGGGGACAGGGGCAGAGCTCTGGGGCCAACGTCCTGACTTTC
TRBD1	TRBV7-2	TRBJ2-7	CASSSTGQGFTREQYF	TGTGCCAGCAGCTCCACCGGACAGGGATTCACTCGGGAGCAGTACTTC
TRBD1	TRBV6-6	TRBJ2-7	CASSRRQGSYEQYF	TGTGCCAGCAGTAGGAGACAGGGCTCCTACGAGCAGTACTTC
TRBD2	TRBV4-2	TRBJ2-7	CASSPGTSGSPYEQYF	TGTGCCAGCAGCCCGGGGACTAGCGGGAGCCCCTACGAGCAGTACTTC
.	TRBV27	TRBJ1-5	CASRGQLGNQPQHF	TGTGCCAGCAGGGGACAATTGGGCAATCAGCCCCAGCATTTT
TRBD2	TRBV6-5	TRBJ2-3	CASTHRTSATDTQYF	TGTGCCAGCACCCACAGGACTAGCGCAACAGATACGCAGTATTTT
.	TRBV2	TRBJ1-1	CAGRQLLLNTEAFF	TGTGCCGGACGACAGCTCCTACTGAACACTGAAGCTTTCTTT
.	TRBV27	TRBJ1-2	CASTEVGGAANYGYTF	TGTGCCAGCACGGAGGTGGGGGGGGCGGCGAACTATGGCTACACCTTC
.	TRBV19	TRBJ1-6	CASKEGSTQGSPLHF	TGTGCCAGTAAGGAGGGCAGCACCCAAGGTTCACCCCTCCACTTT
.	TRBV25-1	TRBJ1-3	CASSELTVRNTIYF	TGTGCCAGCAGTGAATTGACAGTTCGAAACACCATATATTTT
.	TRBV5-5	TRBJ1-4	CASSLGAGAVGEKLFF	TGTGCCAGCAGCTTGGGGGCAGGGGCGGTAGGAGAAAAACTGTTTTTT